One and the same sample provided the 10 T cell receptor beta chains below, sequenced in a study of T cell responses to AZD1222 COVID-19 vaccine. The method was immunoSEQ multiplex PCR; TCRdb's version includes in-frame clones alone and lacks a portion of them. Of around 140,000 clones detected, approximately 90% appear once; the ten largest clones hold about a tenth. This specimen consisted of peripheral blood, obtained 28 days after the second AZD1222 dose. Source of these receptors: an adult who received the AZD1222 COVID-19 vaccine.

V and J are TRBV7-9 and TRBJ1-1; the D gene is possibly TRBD1 (5 bases). This CDR3 contains 15 residues. Deletions cut 5 bases from V and 2 bases from J, with 15 bases between. Per germline, CDR1 SEHNR and CDR2 FQNEAQ (reference sequence). The CDR3, as DNA: TGTGCCAGCAGCCTAGGGGTAGGACGAAACACTGAAGCTTTCTTT. Amino acid sequence: CASSLGVGRNTEAFF. Based on the CDR3 plus reference TRBV7-9 and TRBJ1-1, the full variable domain is DTGVSQNPRHKITKRGQNVTFRCDPISEHNRLYWYRQTLGQGPEFLTYFQNEAQLEKSRLLSDRFSAERPKGSFSTLEIQRTEQGDSAMYLCASSLGVGRNTEAFFGQGTRLTVV.

J is TRBJ1-5 and V is TRBV19; 7 bases map to TRBD1. Unmatched junction bases numbered 11, after V lost 6 bases and J lost 9 bases. The CDR3 runs to 14 residues. CDR1 is LNHDA, CDR2 SQIVND, per germline (reference sequence). In DNA, the CDR3 is TGTGCCAGTAGCTCAACAGGGGACCTATGGCCCCAGCATTTT. Translating it yields CASSSTGDLWPQHF.

The J gene is TRBJ1-1, the V gene TRBV19, with a possible D match to TRBD1 (5 bases). Germline values: CDR1 LNHDA, CDR2 SQIVND (reference sequence). This CDR3 has 17 residues. V was cut by 3 bases and J by 2 bases, with 19 bases left in between. Here the CDR3 DNA reads TGTGCCAGTAGTATCCCTTTCCACGGGGCAGCAAACACTGAAGCTTTCTTT. It codes for CASSIPFHGAANTEAFF.

The rearrangement joins TRBV9 to TRBJ1-2, with 7 nucleotides matching TRBD1. This CDR3 contains 15 residues. The trim removed 1 base at V and 8 bases at J, leaving 11 bases unmatched. CDR1 is SGDLS and CDR2 is YYNGEE in the germline V gene. The CDR3 DNA is TGTGCCAGCAGCGTAACCGGGACAGCGTCACAGGGCTACACCTTC. This codes for CASSVTGTASQGYTF.

Concerning this clone itself: At one of its ends the junction is not consistent with the germline gene, which may arise from a read error. The chain recombines TRBV7-9 with TRBJ1-2; D is perhaps TRBD1 (6 bases). This CDR3 is built from 12 residues. Germline lookup yields CDR1 SEHNR and CDR2 FQNEAQ (reference sequence). CDR3 in DNA: TGTGCCAGCAGCCCAAGGCGGGGGGCAGATTCCTTC. This sequence encodes CASSPRRGADSF.

The rearrangement uses TRBV3-1 (or the pseudogene TRBV3-2) and TRBJ2-1, with D unresolved. V shed 4 bases and J shed 6 bases, with 4 bases lying between them. The CDR3 extends over 11 amino acids. Germline V gene data show CDR1 as LGHDT and CDR2 as YNNKEL (reference sequence). The CDR3 protein is CASSLFNEQFF. The CDR3 coding sequence is TGTGCCAGCAGCCTGTTCAATGAGCAGTTCTTC.

The chain recombines TRBV3-1 (or the pseudogene TRBV3-2) with TRBJ1-2; no reliable D call. V dropped 1 base and J dropped 10 bases, with 10 bases sitting between them. Germline lookup yields CDR1 LGHDT and CDR2 YNNKEL (reference sequence). This CDR3 spans 12 amino acids. CDR3 DNA sequence: TGTGCCAGCAGCCAAGGACCCTCTTTCTACACCTTC. Translating it yields CASSQGPSFYTF.

The chain combines TRBV11-2 with TRBJ2-1, with TRBD2 matching 12 bases. This CDR3 contains 17 residues. V was pared by 1 base and J by 6 bases, with 7 bases of the junction left unmatched. CDR1 is SGHAT, CDR2 FQNNGV, per germline. In nucleotides, the CDR3 is TGTGCCAGCAGCTTAGGACTAGCGGGGGCCGGAGGCAATGAGCAGTTCTTC. Encoded protein: CASSLGLAGAGGNEQFF. Full variable domain (outside the CDR3, taken from reference TRBV11-2 and TRBJ2-1): EAGVAQSPRYKIIEKRQSVAFWCNPISGHATLYWYQQILGQGPKLLIQFQNNGVVDDSQLPKDRFSAERLKGVDSTLKIQPAKLEDSAVYLCASSLGLAGAGGNEQFFGPGTRLTVL.

The rearrangement links TRBV25-1 to TRBJ2-3, with D possibly matching TRBD1 (6 bases). This CDR3 has 16 residues. With 5 bases removed from V and 4 bases from J, the gap between germline ends came to 19 bases. CDR1 is MGHDK and CDR2 is SYGVNS in the germline V gene. CDR3 loop: CASSHPGQPAADTQYF. In DNA, the CDR3 is TGTGCCAGCAGTCACCCTGGACAGCCTGCGGCAGATACGCAGTATTTT.

The chain couples TRBV10-3 to TRBJ1-4, with a weak D call TRBD1 (5 bases). This CDR3 is 13 amino acids long. CDR1 and CDR2 (germline): ENHRY, SYGVKD. V dropped 4 bases and J dropped 8 bases, with 11 bases sitting between them. The CDR3, as DNA: TGTGCCATCAGTGGTGGGGCAGGAGAAAAACTGTTTTTT. It specifies CAISGGAGEKLFF.